Below, 32 T cell receptor beta chains from the same sample are listed, as sequenced in a study of identical twins. TCRdb used MiXCR to reprocess the 5' RACE reads, holding one entry per CDR3 protein. The sample holds 1,800,000 or so distinct CDR3 sequences, around a third seen once. The source material was cord blood. The origin of the receptors is a newborn girl in good health.

The chain has TRBV7-9 and TRBJ2-1; D possibly corresponds to TRBD2 (5 bases). CDR3 length: 14 residues. V lost 1 base, J lost 8 bases, and 12 bases lay in between. CDR1 and CDR2 from the germline V gene are SEHNR and FQNEAQ (reference sequence). Here the CDR3 DNA reads TGTGCCAGCAGCTTAGTTGGAGGCGAGGATGAGCAGTTCTTC. Translating it yields CASSLVGGEDEQFF. Complete variable domain (other parts from reference TRBV7-9 and TRBJ2-1): DTGVSQNPRHKITKRGQNVTFRCDPISEHNRLYWYRQTLGQGPEFLTYFQNEAQLEKSRLLSDRFSAERPKGSFSTLEIQRTEQGDSAMYLCASSLVGGEDEQFFGPGTRLTVL.

This rearrangement joins TRBV19 to TRBJ1-1; 7 bases map to TRBD1. Per the germline V gene, CDR1 is LNHDA and CDR2 is SQIVND (reference sequence). The length of the CDR3 is 11 residues. V lost 6 bases, J lost 11 bases, and 6 bases stayed unmatched. The CDR3 sequence is CASRGTELAFF. Written as DNA, the CDR3 is TGTGCCAGTAGAGGGACAGAGTTGGCTTTCTTT.

The V call is TRBV2, the J call TRBJ2-3; 10 bases fit TRBD2. Trimming removed 4 bases from V and 3 bases from J; junction bases left unmatched: 7. From germline, CDR1 is SNHLY and CDR2 FYNNEI. CDR3 size: 16 residues. The CDR3 region is CASSGASGSRTDTQYF. CDR3 bases: TGTGCCAGCAGTGGGGCTAGCGGGAGCAGAACAGATACGCAGTATTTT.

The rearrangement uses TRBV10-3 and TRBJ2-1; D uncertain. Germline CDR1 ENHRY, CDR2 SYGVKD. The CDR3 length is 14 residues. V was clipped by 0 bases and J by 4 bases, with 7 bases between them. The DNA of the CDR3 is TGTGCCATCAGTGAGTCGTACGAATACAATGAGCAGTTCTTC. This codes for CAISESYEYNEQFF.

CDR3 coding DNA: TGTGCCGGCACGGCAAGGCATGGCTACACCTTC. It translates to CAGTARHGYTF. J is TRBJ1-2 and V is TRBV6-2 or TRBV6-3; D not resolved. There are 11 residues in the CDR3. Germline V gene sequence: CDR1 MNHEY, CDR2 SVGEGT. V was trimmed by 11 bases and J by 6 bases, leaving 13 bases between them.

The chain couples TRBV5-1 to TRBJ2-3, with D possibly matching TRBD2 (6 bases). Deletions cut 7 bases from V and 2 bases from J, with 17 bases between. Looked up from germline, CDR1 is SGHRS and CDR2 is YFSETQ. CDR3 length equals 15 residues. CDR3 amino acids: CASSALAGPTDTQYF. Here the CDR3 DNA reads TGCGCCAGCTCAGCGTTGGCGGGGCCCACAGATACGCAGTATTTT.

Concerning this clonotype itself: A much larger clone differs from this one at a single base, so this may be a read error. The chain has TRBV13 and TRBJ2-7; D is unclear. The CDR3 is 14 residues long. CDR1 and CDR2 (germline): PRHDT, FYEKMQ (reference sequence). The CDR3, as DNA: TGTGCCAGCAGCTTAGTTCAGAGCTCCGACGAGCAGTACTTC. This translates into CASSLVQSSDEQYF.

This clonotype was observed a handful of times. The chain joins TRBV29-1 to TRBJ2-7, with 7 bases matching TRBD1. CDR3 length equals 14 residues. CDR1 is SQVTM and CDR2 is ANQGSEA in the germline V gene. The V segment lost 7 bases and the J segment 2 bases; nucleotides outside the gene matches: 11. CDR3 in DNA: TGCAGCGCTTTACCGGGACAGCTACCCTACGAGCAGTACTTC. The encoded protein is CSALPGQLPYEQYF.

This clonotype has more than one count but fewer than ten. This chain connects TRBV12-3 or TRBV12-4 to TRBJ2-1; 7 bases map to TRBD2. V lost 3 bases to trimming and J lost 5 bases; unmatched junction nucleotides: 7. The CDR3 covers 15 residues. This CDR3 reads CASSFSGLGNNEQFF. In DNA form, the CDR3 reads TGTGCCAGCAGTTTCTCAGGACTAGGTAACAATGAGCAGTTCTTC.

The gene calls are TRBV12-3 or TRBV12-4 and TRBJ1-1, with 7 bases aligning to TRBD1. The CDR3 consists of 14 residues. V shed 4 bases, J shed 3 bases, and the junction held 5 bases outside the gene matches. CDR3 DNA sequence: TGTGCCAGCAGTTCTACAGGGGCCTACACTGAAGCTTTCTTT. Encoded protein: CASSSTGAYTEAFF.

There are a few counts of this clonotype. The chain joins TRBV5-1 to TRBJ2-4; TRBD2 matches at 8 bases. The germline V gene encodes CDR1 SGHRS and CDR2 YFSETQ. There are 16 residues in the CDR3. With V trimmed by 6 bases and J by 1 base, 9 bases remained unmatched. CDR3 in amino acids: CASTAGRGSAKNIQYF. The CDR3 coding sequence is TGCGCCAGCACGGCCGGGAGGGGGTCGGCCAAAAACATTCAGTACTTC.

This clonotype came up a few times. This chain links TRBV6-5 with TRBJ2-7; D gene unclear. The length of the CDR3 is 15 residues. CDR1 and CDR2 (germline): MNHEY, SVGAGI. V lost 1 base and J 3 bases, leaving 13 bases between the germline ends. The CDR3 region is CASSYCLVRDYEQYF. For the CDR3, the DNA is TGTGCCAGCAGTTACTGTTTAGTCCGCGACTACGAGCAGTACTTC.

The genes are TRBV7-6 and TRBJ2-7; 7 positions agree with TRBD2. V shed 2 bases, J shed 1 base, and the junction held 11 bases outside the gene matches. CDR1 and CDR2 from the germline V gene are SGHVS and FNYEAQ. The CDR3 covers 17 residues. CDR3 sequence reads: CASSLWGGHNPSYEQYF. CDR3 in DNA: TGTGCCAGCAGCTTATGGGGGGGTCACAACCCTTCCTACGAGCAGTACTTC. Full variable domain (outside the CDR3, taken from reference TRBV7-6 and TRBJ2-7): GAGVSQSPRYKVTKRGQDVALRCDPISGHVSLYWYRQALGQGPEFLTYFNYEAQQDKSGLPNDRFSAERPEGSISTLTIQRTEQRDSAMYRCASSLWGGHNPSYEQYFGPGTRLTVT.

CDR3 bases: TGTGCCAGCAGTTCCACACTAGCGGGGCCCTGGAATGAGCAGTTCTTC. This codes for CASSSTLAGPWNEQFF. The V gene is TRBV6-5, the J gene TRBJ2-1; TRBD2 matches 10 bases. CDR3 size: 16 residues. V gave up 4 bases and J gave up 7 bases; unmatched junction bases: 10. Germline CDR1 reads MNHEY; CDR2 reads SVGAGI.

The V gene is TRBV20-1, the J gene TRBJ2-3; no clear D gene. The CDR3 loop spans 13 amino acids. Germline V gene data show CDR1 as DFQATT and CDR2 as SNEGSKA (reference sequence). The V gene lost 5 bases and the J gene lost 0 bases, with 9 bases spanning the gap. CDR3 in DNA: TGCAGTGCTGATAAACCTAGCACAGATACGCAGTATTTT. This codes for CSADKPSTDTQYF.

This clonotype has only a few counts. The rearrangement links TRBV5-1 to TRBJ2-7; perhaps D is TRBD1 or TRBD2 (5 bases each). Trimming removed 8 bases from V and 7 bases from J, with 22 bases in between. Looked up from germline, CDR1 is SGHRS and CDR2 is YFSETQ. The CDR3 runs to 14 residues. CDR3 nucleotides: TGCGCCAGGGATCTAGGGGAGTCCGTTCGGGAGCAGTACTTC. It yields the protein CARDLGESVREQYF.

The rearrangement joins TRBV3-1 to TRBJ2-7; D is possibly TRBD1 (6 bases). CDR1 LGHDT and CDR2 YNNKEL come from the germline V gene (reference sequence). This CDR3 comprises 15 residues. Trimming shortened V by 3 bases and J by 6 bases, and 18 bases separated the two germline ends. This CDR3 reads CASSHLPGQLSEQYF. CDR3 DNA: TGTGCCAGCAGCCATTTGCCGGGACAATTAAGCGAGCAGTACTTC.

This clonotype was seen more than once but under ten times. The chain recombines TRBV5-1 with TRBJ1-1; D uncertain. The V end lost 2 bases, the J end lost 4 bases, and 12 bases lay between the germline ends. The germline gives CDR1 SGHRS, CDR2 YFSETQ. The CDR3 has 14 residues. CDR3 nucleotides: TGCGCCAGCAGCTTTGGCGGGAGAGGCACTGAAGCTTTCTTT. Translating it yields CASSFGGRGTEAFF.

The chain combines TRBV14 with TRBJ2-4; TRBD2 might be the D (6 bases). The J call may be mistaken, given a closer DNA end match to TRBJ2-7. Germline values: CDR1 SGHDN, CDR2 FVKESK. The CDR3 extends over 14 amino acids. CDR3 nucleotides: TGTGCCAGCAGCCAATGGGGGGATCCCTACGAGCAGTACTTC. Translated: CASSQWGDPYEQYF.

The chain carries TRBV10-3 and TRBJ2-2, with a weak D call TRBD2 (5 bases). Germline loops: CDR1 ENHRY, CDR2 SYGVKD. This CDR3 is 14 amino acids long. V gave up 1 base and J gave up 3 bases, with 6 bases separating them. The CDR3 protein is CAISELRDTGELFF. As DNA, the CDR3 is TGTGCCATCAGTGAGTTGCGGGACACCGGGGAGCTGTTTTTT.

There are many counts of this clonotype. This sequence joins TRBV29-1 and TRBJ1-2; unclear D gene. Per the germline V gene, CDR1 is SQVTM and CDR2 is ANQGSEA. The V and J ends lost 1 base and 6 bases respectively, with 15 bases between them. This CDR3 is 14 amino acids long. The CDR3 region is CSVEGPGSVNGYTF. CDR3 sequence (DNA): TGCAGCGTTGAAGGCCCCGGGTCGGTCAATGGCTACACCTTC. The entire variable domain, with the rest obtained from reference TRBV29-1 and TRBJ1-2, is as follows: SAVISQKPSRDICQRGTSLTIQCQVDSQVTMMFWYRQQPGQSLTLIATANQGSEATYESGFVIDKFPISRPNLTFSTLTVSNMSPEDSSIYLCSVEGPGSVNGYTFGSGTRLTVV.

This clonotype was counted between two and nine times. The genes are TRBV24-1 and TRBJ2-3; TRBD2 matches 9 bases. Germline-derived CDR1 and CDR2 are KGHDR and SFDVKD. V was pared by 4 bases and J by 0 bases, with 10 bases of the junction left unmatched. The CDR3 has 18 residues. The CDR3 sequence is CATSERSSGVLSTDTQYF. The CDR3 DNA reads as TGTGCCACCAGTGAGCGGTCTAGCGGGGTCCTTAGCACAGATACGCAGTATTTT.

This clonotype was found a few times. The chain joins TRBV11-2 to TRBJ2-5, with TRBD2 matching 7 bases. J gave up 2 bases and V 4 bases, and 7 bases lay outside the gene matches. Per the germline V gene, CDR1 is SGHAT and CDR2 is FQNNGV. The CDR3 is 15 residues long. CDR3 coding DNA: TGTGCCAGCAGCTCCTTTCTAGCGGAACAAGAGACCCAGTACTTC. Protein: CASSSFLAEQETQYF.

This clonotype was counted a few times. This chain connects TRBV6-5 to TRBJ1-2; possibly TRBD1 for D (6 bases). Germline V gives CDR1 MNHEY, CDR2 SVGAGI. The CDR3 loop spans 14 amino acids. Trimming removed 10 bases from V and 1 base from J, with 16 bases in between. This chain's CDR3 is CATNSGGLNYGYTF. The DNA of the CDR3 is TGTGCCACCAATTCCGGGGGGCTTAACTATGGCTACACCTTC.

The rearrangement links TRBV27 to TRBJ1-2; 9 bases are shared with TRBD1. The CDR3 has 14 residues. Germline V gene data show CDR1 as MNHEY and CDR2 as SMNVEV (reference sequence). V lost 5 bases, J lost 7 bases, and 8 bases stayed unmatched. As DNA, the CDR3 is TGTGCCAGCAGTATCGACAGGGGGTTTCTTGGCTACACCTTC. Translation: CASSIDRGFLGYTF.

V and J are TRBV20-1 and TRBJ2-1, with 14 nucleotides matching TRBD2. This CDR3 has 18 residues. V was clipped by 3 bases and J by 5 bases; unmatched bases: 12. Per germline, CDR1 DFQATT and CDR2 SNEGSKA (reference sequence). The CDR3 nucleotides are TGCAGTGCTAGTGGTACTTGGACTAGCGGGAGGCGCGACAATGAGCAGTTCTTC. The encoded protein is CSASGTWTSGRRDNEQFF.

This clonotype was recorded many times. The chain joins TRBV15 to TRBJ1-2, with D perhaps matching TRBD1 (5 bases). Germline V CDR1 and CDR2: LNHNV, YYDKDF (reference sequence). This CDR3 comprises 14 residues. The V and J ends lost 0 bases and 0 bases respectively, with 5 bases between them. CDR3 DNA sequence: TGTGCCACCAGCAGAGAACAGGCTAACTATGGCTACACCTTC. Residues: CATSREQANYGYTF.

The CDR3 DNA follows: TGCAGTGCTCAAGACTTTATCTCCTACGAGCAGTACTTC. Translation gives CSAQDFISYEQYF. The chain links TRBV20-1 to TRBJ2-4, with D unresolved. The end of the DNA aligns better with TRBJ2-7, so the J call may be wrong. Germline CDR1 DFQATT, CDR2 SNEGSKA (reference sequence). The CDR3 has 13 amino acids.

The rearrangement uses TRBV6-1 and TRBJ2-1; 7 bases fit TRBD2. This CDR3 comprises 17 residues. Trimming cost V 6 bases and J 13 bases; bases outside gene matches: 24. Germline V CDR1 and CDR2: MNHNS, SASEGT. In DNA, the CDR3 is TGTGCCAGCAGCCGCCTCCGCGTACTAGCGAACCAAGAGACCCAGTTCTTC. Translation: CASSRLRVLANQETQFF.

Of note for this clonotype: This may come from a read error, since a much larger clone is one base off. This chain joins TRBV5-1 and TRBJ2-5, with TRBD1 matching over 8 bases. Trimming at V came to 3 bases and at J to 6 bases, leaving 4 bases not matched to a gene. Germline CDR1 and CDR2: SGHRS and YFSETQ. The CDR3 loop spans 13 amino acids. The CDR3, as DNA: TGCGCCAGCAGCTCGACAGGGGAAAAGACCCAGTACTTC. This encodes CASSSTGEKTQYF. Filled out from reference TRBV5-1 and TRBJ2-5, the complete variable domain reads KAGVTQTPRYLIKTRGQQVTLSCSPISGHRSVSWYQQTPGQGLQFLFEYFSETQRNKGNFPGRFSGRQFSNSRSEMNVSTLELGDSALYLCASSSTGEKTQYFGPGTRLLVL.

V and J are TRBV7-9 and TRBJ2-5; 10 bases line up with TRBD2. Unmatched junction bases numbered 5, after V lost 4 bases and J lost 3 bases. This CDR3 is built from 15 residues. From germline, CDR1 is SEHNR and CDR2 FQNEAQ (reference sequence). DNA for the CDR3: TGTGCCAGCAGCTGGACTAGCGGCCCTGAAGAGACCCAGTACTTC. It codes for CASSWTSGPEETQYF.

This rearrangement joins TRBV12-3 or TRBV12-4 to TRBJ2-7; TRBD1 or TRBD2 may be the D gene (5 bases each). CDR3 size: 14 residues. Between the trimmed V and J ends, which lost 1 base and 6 bases, there was a span of 13 bases. The CDR3 region has the DNA TGTGCCAGCAGTTTAGTTACAGGAGGCGCCGAGCAGTACTTC. Its translation: CASSLVTGGAEQYF.